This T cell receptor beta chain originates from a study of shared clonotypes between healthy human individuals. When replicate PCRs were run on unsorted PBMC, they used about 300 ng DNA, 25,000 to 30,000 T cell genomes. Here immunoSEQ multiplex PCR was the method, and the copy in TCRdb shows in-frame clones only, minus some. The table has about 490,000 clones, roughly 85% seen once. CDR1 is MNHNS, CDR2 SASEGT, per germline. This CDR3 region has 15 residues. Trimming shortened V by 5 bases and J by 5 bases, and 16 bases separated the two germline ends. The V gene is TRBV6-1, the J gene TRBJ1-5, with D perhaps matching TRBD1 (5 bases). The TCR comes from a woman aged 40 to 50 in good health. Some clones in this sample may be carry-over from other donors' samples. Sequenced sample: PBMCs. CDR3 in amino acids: CASSIEGGGDQPQHF. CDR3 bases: TGTGCCAGCAGTATCGAGGGAGGAGGGGATCAGCCCCAGCATTTT.